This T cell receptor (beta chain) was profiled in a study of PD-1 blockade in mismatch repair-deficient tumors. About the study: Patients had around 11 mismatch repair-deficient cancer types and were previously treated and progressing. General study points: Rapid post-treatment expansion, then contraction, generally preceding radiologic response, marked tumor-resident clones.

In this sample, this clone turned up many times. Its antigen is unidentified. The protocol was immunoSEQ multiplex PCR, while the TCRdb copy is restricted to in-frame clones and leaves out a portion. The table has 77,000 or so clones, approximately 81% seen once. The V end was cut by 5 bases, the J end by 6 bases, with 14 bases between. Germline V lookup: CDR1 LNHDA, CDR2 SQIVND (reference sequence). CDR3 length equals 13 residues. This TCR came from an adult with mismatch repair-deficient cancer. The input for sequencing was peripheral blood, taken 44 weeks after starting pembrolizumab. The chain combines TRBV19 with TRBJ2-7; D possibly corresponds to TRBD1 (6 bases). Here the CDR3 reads CASSRLQGFEQYF. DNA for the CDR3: TGTGCCAGTAGTCGGCTACAGGGATTCGAGCAGTACTTC.